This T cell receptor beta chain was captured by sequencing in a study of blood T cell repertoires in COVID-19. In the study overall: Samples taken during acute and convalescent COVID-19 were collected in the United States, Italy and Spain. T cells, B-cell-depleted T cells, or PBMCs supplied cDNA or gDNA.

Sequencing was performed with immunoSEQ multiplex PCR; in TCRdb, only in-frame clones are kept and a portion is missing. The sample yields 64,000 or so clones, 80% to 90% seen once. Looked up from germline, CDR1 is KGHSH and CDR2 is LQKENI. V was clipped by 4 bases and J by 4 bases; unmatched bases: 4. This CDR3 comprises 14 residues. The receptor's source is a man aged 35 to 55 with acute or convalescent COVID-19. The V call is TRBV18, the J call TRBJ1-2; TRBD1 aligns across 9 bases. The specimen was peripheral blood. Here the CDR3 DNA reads TGTGCCAGCTCACAGGACAGGGGAGGCTATGGCTACACCTTC. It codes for CASSQDRGGYGYTF.